This T cell receptor beta chain was obtained from a study of T cells in Graves' hyperthyroidism and ophthalmopathy. RNA transcripts were the template for amplifying TCR beta CDR3 regions. Primed by the HTBI set, a first-round RT-PCR was run on the TCR CDR3. MiXCR, run by TCRdb on the multiplex PCR reads, gives a single entry per CDR3 protein. The table shows hundreds of thousands of distinct CDR3 sequences, with around a sixth occurring only once. Ten or more counts support this clonotype. Its antigen is undetermined. Notes on the study in general: Within blood appeared most thyroid clonotypes that had expanded above 0.001.

A sample of blood taken at first hyperthyroidism diagnosis preceded any ophthalmopathy symptoms. Trimming at V came to 2 bases and at J to 3 bases, leaving 2 bases not matched to a gene. CDR3 size: 14 residues. CDR1 is MGHRA and CDR2 is YSYEKL in the germline V gene. Sequenced input: blood. This clonotype was obtained from a woman aged 50 to 60 with Graves' hyperthyroidism that later progressed to Graves' ophthalmopathy. The chain uses TRBV4-1 and TRBJ1-1, with 8 bases lining up with TRBD1. CDR3 bases: TGCGCCAGCAGCCAACAGGGGGCTGACACTGAAGCTTTCTTT. Encoded protein: CASSQQGADTEAFF.